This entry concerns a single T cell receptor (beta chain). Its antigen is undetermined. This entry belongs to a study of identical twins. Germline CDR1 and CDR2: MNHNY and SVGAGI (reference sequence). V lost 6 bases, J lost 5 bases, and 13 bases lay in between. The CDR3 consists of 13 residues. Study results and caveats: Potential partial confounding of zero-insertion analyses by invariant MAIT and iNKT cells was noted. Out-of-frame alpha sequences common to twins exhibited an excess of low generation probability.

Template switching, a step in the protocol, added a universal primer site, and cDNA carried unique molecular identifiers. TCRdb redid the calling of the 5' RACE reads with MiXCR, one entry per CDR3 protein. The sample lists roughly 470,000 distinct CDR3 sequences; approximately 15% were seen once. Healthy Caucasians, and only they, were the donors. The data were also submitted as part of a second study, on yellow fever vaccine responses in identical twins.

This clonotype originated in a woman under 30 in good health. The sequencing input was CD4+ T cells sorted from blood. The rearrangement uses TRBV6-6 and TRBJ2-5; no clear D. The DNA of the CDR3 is TGTGCCAGCAGCAATACCTTGGCCGAGACCCAGTACTTC. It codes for CASSNTLAETQYF.